The rows below give T cell receptor beta chains drawn from one sample of a study of T cell responses to AZD1222 COVID-19 vaccine. The protocol was immunoSEQ multiplex PCR, while the TCRdb copy is restricted to in-frame clones and leaves out a portion. The data show about 130,000 clones, around 90% seen once. This sample comprised peripheral blood, obtained on day 0 of AZD1222 vaccination. The receptors were gathered from an adult in good health. The CDR3 runs from the conserved cysteine through the conserved F or W. D genes are given only for firm matches. A clone size is listed for some rows: how often the clone was seen (once, few, many), or a class if it is expanded.

abundance,v_gene,j_gene,len,d_gene,CDR3aa,CDR3nt
-,TRBV9,TRBJ2-3,16,TRBD1,CASSVGGRGRTDTQYF,TGTGCCAGCAGCGTAGGTGGCAGGGGGCGGACAGATACGCAGTATTTT
-,TRBV30,TRBJ2-4,13,-,CAIEGEAKNIQYF,TGTGCGATTGAGGGGGAGGCCAAAAACATTCAGTACTTC
-,TRBV29-1,TRBJ1-2,15,-,CSVVRSSGAFYGYTF,TGCAGCGTTGTGAGGTCCTCGGGCGCCTTCTATGGCTACACCTTC
-,TRBV7-3,TRBJ2-1,14,-,CASSLSVTLNEQFF,TGTGCCAGCAGCTTAAGCGTAACCCTCAATGAGCAGTTCTTC
-,TRBV7-2,TRBJ1-1,13,-,CASSRRGNTEAFF,TGTGCCAGCAGCAGAAGGGGGAACACTGAAGCTTTCTTT
-,TRBV12-3/TRBV12-4,TRBJ1-6,13,-,CASSWRGNSPLHF,TGTGCCAGCAGCTGGCGGGGTAATTCACCCCTCCACTTT
-,TRBV30,TRBJ1-1,14,-,CAWTSGGQGTEAFF,TGTGCCTGGACCTCCGGGGGGCAAGGGACTGAAGCTTTCTTT
once,TRBV6-2/TRBV6-3,TRBJ2-7,14,TRBD1,CASSYEPGGYEQYF,TGTGCCAGCAGTTATGAGCCAGGGGGCTACGAGCAGTACTTC
once,TRBV2,TRBJ1-1,13,-,CASENNRVTEAFF,TGTGCCAGCGAAAATAACAGGGTAACTGAAGCTTTCTTT
-,TRBV2,TRBJ1-1,15,TRBD1,CASSGPGTGNTEAFF,TGTGCCAGCAGCGGTCCCGGGACAGGGAACACTGAAGCTTTCTTT
-,TRBV15,TRBJ1-2,13,-,CATSRELVGGYTF,TGTGCCACCAGCAGAGAGTTAGTAGGGGGCTACACCTTC
-,TRBV5-8,TRBJ1-1,17,-,CASSFLYGTVMNTEAFF,TGTGCCAGCAGCTTTTTATATGGCACGGTCATGAACACTGAAGCTTTCTTT
-,TRBV30,TRBJ1-5,14,-,CAWSEQPGHQPQHF,TGTGCCTGGAGTGAACAACCTGGGCATCAGCCCCAGCATTTT
-,TRBV7-2,TRBJ1-1,14,-,CASSLVHGNTEAFF,TGTGCCAGCAGCTTAGTTCATGGTAACACTGAAGCTTTCTTT
-,TRBV3-1/TRBV3-2,TRBJ1-5,14,-,CASSQQTGNQPQHF,TGTGCCAGCAGCCAACAGACAGGCAATCAGCCCCAGCATTTT
few,TRBV2,TRBJ2-1,13,-,CASTRGSYNEQFF,TGTGCCAGCACCCGGGGGTCCTACAATGAGCAGTTCTTC
-,TRBV27,TRBJ2-7,13,TRBD2,CASSRLAGNEQYF,TGTGCCAGCAGTCGACTAGCGGGCAACGAGCAGTACTTC
-,TRBV5-1,TRBJ2-5,14,-,CASSLRTTQETQYF,TGCGCCAGCAGCTTGCGGACTACTCAAGAGACCCAGTACTTC
-,TRBV6-5,TRBJ2-1,14,-,CASKMGVSYNEQFF,TGTGCCAGCAAGATGGGGGTCTCCTACAATGAGCAGTTCTTC
-,TRBV27,TRBJ1-1,12,-,CASSFLSGEAFF,TGTGCCAGCAGTTTCTTAAGTGGAGAAGCTTTCTTT
-,TRBV24-1,TRBJ2-5,15,-,CATSDSSELRETQYF,TGTGCCACCAGTGATTCTTCTGAATTACGAGAGACCCAGTACTTC
-,TRBV21-1,TRBJ2-7,15,-,CASSKVGGVSYEQYF,TGTGCCAGCAGCAAAGTTGGCGGGGTCTCCTACGAGCAGTACTTC
-,TRBV7-9,TRBJ2-5,14,-,CASSSYSGDETQYF,TGTGCCAGCAGCTCATATTCGGGGGACGAGACCCAGTACTTC
-,TRBV6-5,TRBJ2-7,16,-,CASSYRDSLWMYEQYF,TGTGCCAGCAGTTACCGAGACTCATTATGGATGTACGAGCAGTACTTC
-,TRBV2,TRBJ1-5,16,TRBD1,CASSRSGTGGNQPQHF,TGTGCCAGCAGCCGGAGCGGGACAGGGGGCAATCAGCCCCAGCATTTT
-,TRBV30,TRBJ2-1,14,-,CAWSVQTGDVEQFF,TGTGCCTGGAGTGTACAGACGGGGGACGTTGAGCAGTTCTTC
few,TRBV28,TRBJ1-6,14,-,CASSPEIGDSPLHF,TGTGCCAGCAGCCCGGAAATAGGGGATTCACCCCTCCACTTT